These T cell receptor beta chains were read from a single sample in a study of a mutant IDH1 vaccine in newly diagnosed glioma. Here immunoSEQ multiplex PCR was the method, and the copy in TCRdb shows in-frame clones only, minus some. Among 80,000 to 100,000 clones, around 79% were seen once, and the ten largest hold around 5%. The material was PBMCs, obtained from a glioma patient treated with radiotherapy, temozolomide or both. These receptors all stem from a man aged 35 to 55 with glioma. Some clones in this sample may be carry-over from other donors' samples. Both conserved end residues are part of each CDR3. A D gene is named only where the DNA matches it firmly. Rows give clone size only sometimes, using once, few, many, or a class for an expanded clone.

cdr3_nt: TGTGCCAGCAGCCGATATGGGCCCTGGGCTGAGCAGTACTTC
cdr3_aa: CASSRYGPWAEQYF
j_call: TRBJ2-7
clone_size: NA
d_call: NA
v_call: TRBV13

cdr3_nt: TGTGCCACTGGGTTTTGGCGCGATACGCAGTATTTT
cdr3_aa: CATGFWRDTQYF
j_call: TRBJ2-3
clone_size: many
d_call: NA
v_call: TRBV15

cdr3_nt: TGTGCCAGCAGTGAGGAACAGAGCAATCAGCCCCAGCATTTT
cdr3_aa: CASSEEQSNQPQHF
j_call: TRBJ1-5
clone_size: once
d_call: NA
v_call: TRBV6-1

cdr3_nt: TGTGCCAGTAGTGCCACTAGCGGGGGGTTTAGTGAGCAGTTCTTC
cdr3_aa: CASSATSGGFSEQFF
j_call: TRBJ2-1
clone_size: medium-sized
d_call: TRBD2
v_call: TRBV19

cdr3_nt: TGTGCCAGCAGCGTAGGAGCGCCTAGTCAGCCCCAGCATTTT
cdr3_aa: CASSVGAPSQPQHF
j_call: TRBJ1-5
clone_size: NA
d_call: NA
v_call: TRBV9

cdr3_nt: TGTGCCAGCAGCAAGGAAGGGAATTCACCCCTCCACTTT
cdr3_aa: CASSKEGNSPLHF
j_call: TRBJ1-6
clone_size: NA
d_call: NA
v_call: TRBV5-4

cdr3_nt: TGTGCCAGCAGCAGCAGACAGGAGAACACTGAAGCTTTCTTT
cdr3_aa: CASSSRQENTEAFF
j_call: TRBJ1-1
clone_size: NA
d_call: NA
v_call: TRBV7-6

cdr3_nt: TGTGCCAGCAGCTTTAGGCCCCAGGGCAACTACGAGCAGTACTTC
cdr3_aa: CASSFRPQGNYEQYF
j_call: TRBJ2-7
clone_size: NA
d_call: NA
v_call: TRBV7-8

cdr3_nt: TGTGCCAGCAGCTCTGGCAACCGGAGAGCTAACTATGGCTACACCTTC
cdr3_aa: CASSSGNRRANYGYTF
j_call: TRBJ1-2
clone_size: NA
d_call: NA
v_call: TRBV7-9

cdr3_nt: TGTGCCACCAGCAGAGGAGAGGGAAAACTGTTTTTT
cdr3_aa: CATSRGEGKLFF
j_call: TRBJ1-4
clone_size: few
d_call: NA
v_call: TRBV15

cdr3_nt: TGTGCCAGCAGTTTCGGACAGGGTAACTACGAGCAGTACTTC
cdr3_aa: CASSFGQGNYEQYF
j_call: TRBJ2-7
clone_size: NA
d_call: TRBD1
v_call: TRBV5-6

cdr3_nt: TGTGCCAGTAGTATTGGGCACGGTAGCAATCAGCCCCAGCATTTT
cdr3_aa: CASSIGHGSNQPQHF
j_call: TRBJ1-5
clone_size: NA
d_call: NA
v_call: TRBV19

cdr3_nt: TGTGCCAGCAGCCAGGGGATGAACACTGAAGCTTTCTTT
cdr3_aa: CASSQGMNTEAFF
j_call: TRBJ1-1
clone_size: NA
d_call: NA
v_call: TRBV11-2

cdr3_nt: TGCAGCGTTTTAGGAGACACTAACTATGGCTACACCTTC
cdr3_aa: CSVLGDTNYGYTF
j_call: TRBJ1-2
clone_size: NA
d_call: NA
v_call: TRBV29-1

cdr3_nt: TGCGCCAGCAGCTTAGGGACTCCGACAGATACGCAGTATTTT
cdr3_aa: CASSLGTPTDTQYF
j_call: TRBJ2-3
clone_size: NA
d_call: NA
v_call: TRBV5-1

cdr3_nt: TGTGCAATCCGAAGAGGGGACCTGGGAGATGAAGCTTTCTTT
cdr3_aa: CAIRRGDLGDEAFF
j_call: TRBJ1-1
clone_size: NA
d_call: NA
v_call: TRBV10-3

cdr3_nt: TGTGCCATCAGTGGTGGTAGCGGGGGTTTCACCGGGGAGCTGTTTTTT
cdr3_aa: CAISGGSGGFTGELFF
j_call: TRBJ2-2
clone_size: NA
d_call: TRBD2
v_call: TRBV10-3

cdr3_nt: TGTGCCAGCAGTCGGCTGGGACAGGGTTACGGGGAGCAGTACTTC
cdr3_aa: CASSRLGQGYGEQYF
j_call: TRBJ2-7
clone_size: NA
d_call: TRBD1
v_call: TRBV7-2

cdr3_nt: TGTGCCAGCCGCAGAGCCGGGACCAATAATTCACCCCTCCACTTT
cdr3_aa: CASRRAGTNNSPLHF
j_call: TRBJ1-6
clone_size: few
d_call: NA
v_call: TRBV6-5

cdr3_nt: TGTGCCTGGAGCCGGGGCTTCCTGGAGACCCAGTACTTC
cdr3_aa: CAWSRGFLETQYF
j_call: TRBJ2-5
clone_size: NA
d_call: NA
v_call: TRBV30

cdr3_nt: TGTGCCAGCAGCCGGGACAGGAAAACAGATACGCAGTATTTT
cdr3_aa: CASSRDRKTDTQYF
j_call: TRBJ2-3
clone_size: NA
d_call: TRBD1
v_call: TRBV6-1

cdr3_nt: TGTGCCAGCAGTTACTCCGGGACGGGAGATAATTCACCCCTCCACTTT
cdr3_aa: CASSYSGTGDNSPLHF
j_call: TRBJ1-6
clone_size: NA
d_call: NA
v_call: TRBV6-6

cdr3_nt: TGTGCCAGTTGGATAGGTGACGGCACAGATACGCAGTATTTT
cdr3_aa: CASWIGDGTDTQYF
j_call: TRBJ2-3
clone_size: many
d_call: NA
v_call: TRBV6-1

cdr3_nt: TGCAGCGTTGAAGATCTGGCGGCTGGCTACACCTTC
cdr3_aa: CSVEDLAAGYTF
j_call: TRBJ1-2
clone_size: NA
d_call: NA
v_call: TRBV29-1

cdr3_nt: TGTGCCAGCAGCCAAGATATGAGGGAGGAGTATACGCAGTATTTT
cdr3_aa: CASSQDMREEYTQYF
j_call: TRBJ2-3
clone_size: NA
d_call: NA
v_call: TRBV4-2

cdr3_nt: TGTGCCAGCAGCTTAGTCATAGGACAGACCTACTATGGCTACACCTTC
cdr3_aa: CASSLVIGQTYYGYTF
j_call: TRBJ1-2
clone_size: NA
d_call: NA
v_call: TRBV7-8

cdr3_nt: TGCGCCAGCAGTGAGTCAGTAGGGCAGAGTGAAGCTTTCTTT
cdr3_aa: CASSESVGQSEAFF
j_call: TRBJ1-1
clone_size: NA
d_call: NA
v_call: TRBV10-1

cdr3_nt: TGTGCCAGCAGTAGAGACCCAGCCACCGGGGAGCTGTTTTTT
cdr3_aa: CASSRDPATGELFF
j_call: TRBJ2-2
clone_size: NA
d_call: NA
v_call: TRBV6-1

cdr3_nt: TGCGCCAGCAGCCAAGCCTTTAATGAGCAGTTCTTC
cdr3_aa: CASSQAFNEQFF
j_call: TRBJ2-1
clone_size: once
d_call: NA
v_call: TRBV4-1

cdr3_nt: TGCAGCGTTTCCAGAGACAATGAGCAGTTCTTC
cdr3_aa: CSVSRDNEQFF
j_call: TRBJ2-1
clone_size: NA
d_call: NA
v_call: TRBV29-1

cdr3_nt: TGTGCCAGCAGCCAATCTGTGCTGCCAGGAGATGAAAAACTGTTTTTT
cdr3_aa: CASSQSVLPGDEKLFF
j_call: TRBJ1-4
clone_size: once
d_call: NA
v_call: TRBV16

cdr3_nt: TGTGCCACCCGAGGGCTCCAAGAGACCCAGTACTTC
cdr3_aa: CATRGLQETQYF
j_call: TRBJ2-5
clone_size: NA
d_call: NA
v_call: TRBV2

cdr3_nt: TGCGCCAGCAGCCAAGGGGGCAGCCTGTCCTACAATGAGCAGTTCTTC
cdr3_aa: CASSQGGSLSYNEQFF
j_call: TRBJ2-1
clone_size: NA
d_call: NA
v_call: TRBV4-1

cdr3_nt: TGTGCCAGCAGAGCAGGGACGACTAATGAAAAACTGTTTTTT
cdr3_aa: CASRAGTTNEKLFF
j_call: TRBJ1-4
clone_size: NA
d_call: NA
v_call: TRBV7-8

cdr3_nt: TGTGCCAGCAGCAAATTTCCTGGAAACACCATATATTTT
cdr3_aa: CASSKFPGNTIYF
j_call: TRBJ1-3
clone_size: NA
d_call: NA
v_call: TRBV21-1

cdr3_nt: TGTGCCTGGAGTGGGGTTAGCGGGGGGGCAGAAGAGACCCAGTACTTC
cdr3_aa: CAWSGVSGGAEETQYF
j_call: TRBJ2-5
clone_size: NA
d_call: TRBD2
v_call: TRBV30

cdr3_nt: TGTGCCACCAGCAGAGAGTCGGTTTATCAGCCCCAGCATTTT
cdr3_aa: CATSRESVYQPQHF
j_call: TRBJ1-5
clone_size: medium-sized
d_call: NA
v_call: TRBV15

cdr3_nt: TGTGCCAGCAGCCCCTGGGACAGTGCCTACGAGCAGTACTTC
cdr3_aa: CASSPWDSAYEQYF
j_call: TRBJ2-7
clone_size: few
d_call: TRBD1
v_call: TRBV7-9

cdr3_nt: TGTGCCGAAAAGGGGTTCGAGACAGGGGCCTACGAGCAGTACTTC
cdr3_aa: CAEKGFETGAYEQYF
j_call: TRBJ2-7
clone_size: NA
d_call: TRBD1
v_call: TRBV13

cdr3_nt: TGTGCCAGCAGCGAGGGTCTAGCGACTAATGAAAAACTGTTTTTT
cdr3_aa: CASSEGLATNEKLFF
j_call: TRBJ1-4
clone_size: NA
d_call: NA
v_call: TRBV5-4

cdr3_nt: TGTGCCAGTAGTATTGGGCGCGGGGGGGGCCGGGAGACCCAGTACTTC
cdr3_aa: CASSIGRGGGRETQYF
j_call: TRBJ2-5
clone_size: NA
d_call: TRBD2
v_call: TRBV19

cdr3_nt: TGTGCCAGCAGTCTACCCAAGGGGATAGGGGCTCCGCGCTACACCTTC
cdr3_aa: CASSLPKGIGAPRYTF
j_call: TRBJ1-2
clone_size: NA
d_call: NA
v_call: TRBV2

cdr3_nt: TGTGCCAGCACCGGGGGAGAACGTAACGGTGGCTACACCTTC
cdr3_aa: CASTGGERNGGYTF
j_call: TRBJ1-2
clone_size: once
d_call: NA
v_call: TRBV6-6